This T cell receptor beta chain came from a study of blood T cell repertoires in COVID-19 (dated by TCRdb to the early 2020s). Regarding the study in general: The collaborator samples originated in the United States, Italy and Spain and spanned the acute and convalescent phases of COVID-19. The prospective study material was composed of cDNA or gDNA derived from T cells, B-cell-depleted T cells, or PBMCs. The dataset comprised deeply sampled blood TCRbeta repertoires from subjects exposed to, actively infected with, or recovered from COVID-19. A freely available public database, intended as a resource for researchers studying the immune response to SARS-CoV-2, is where the repertoires were released. The samples were drawn from the first 160 participants of the ongoing ImmuneRACE study and from 1,254 subjects provided by 6 global collaborators. Nearly every sample came with metadata listing a de-identified subject ID, COVID-19 status, age in years and sex. HLA class I and class II types, where available, came from metadata supplied by the sample provider rather than from assay-based typing. The full study reports these points: How much clinical and demographic metadata was included differed by source and by participant, and the metadata was provided uncurated.

About this clone itself: Its recognized antigen is unknown. Sequence at one end of the junction differs from germline and may be a read error.

Inclusive of the bounding cysteine and phenylalanine, the CDR3 is 14 residues long. The entry retains the CDR3 DNA only, 42 bases that are in frame from base 1. At one collaborating source in Seattle, patients were enrolled during active infection and were followed longitudinally through the course of disease. Collaborating institutions collected whole blood in K2EDTA tubes following their own protocols. Collaborator samples were shipped for TCRbeta analysis as frozen whole blood, isolated PBMCs, or DNA extracted from either sample type. TCRbeta CDR3 regions were amplified from genomic DNA using the immunoSEQ Assay, a bias-controlled multiplex PCR. The paper's processing steps were these. The number of nucleated cells in each sample was estimated from the amplification of reference gene primers within the assay. To quantify the absolute abundance of each unique TCRbeta CDR3 rearrangement, sequence reads were collapsed and filtered. For each sample, productive Simpson clonality was calculated by taking the square root of Simpson's diversity index across productive rearrangements. TCRdb obtained this table from immuneACCESS and retained in-frame rearrangements with V and J assigned. These tables miss some clones; where compared with another copy, unresolved V genes account for less than half of the shortfall, and the remainder is unexplained. V, J and clone size derive from that table, while D and trimming were established from the DNA sequence. The sample contains 65,000 to 95,000 clones, around 78% of them found a single time. Of the sample, approximately 34% is held by the ten largest clones.

The chain links TRBV23-1 with TRBJ2-7, with a tentative D gene TRBD2 over 7 matching bases. TRBV23-1 qualifies as an ORF whose function is uncertain. The clonotype originates from a man between 60 and 70 years old with COVID-19, enrolled during active disease. Source material: peripheral blood. The CDR3 reads as follows: CARSRRGPHYEQYF. Read as DNA, the sequence is TGCGCCAGGAGTCGGCGGGGGCCACACTACGAGCAGTACTTC.